These 20 T cell receptor beta chains share one sample of origin, sequenced in a study of control samples from healthy donors and cancer patients. The assay was immunoSEQ multiplex PCR, and TCRdb's table has in-frame clones only and misses some. The sample carries approximately 40,000 clones, around 83% recorded once. Sequenced: PBMCs. These receptors all come from a woman in her fifties or sixties with lung cancer.

This clone was observed a few times. V gene TRBV19 combines with J gene TRBJ1-3; D gene ambiguous. Trimming shortened V by 5 bases and J by 1 base, and 12 bases separated the two germline ends. CDR3 length: 15 amino acids. From germline, CDR1 is LNHDA and CDR2 SQIVND (reference sequence). This CDR3 is CASSPARRSGNTIYF. The CDR3 bases are TGTGCCAGTAGTCCCGCCAGAAGATCTGGAAACACCATATATTTT.

V gene TRBV5-1 combines with J gene TRBJ2-5, with TRBD2 identical over 15 bases. Per the germline V gene, CDR1 is SGHRS and CDR2 is YFSETQ. The CDR3 runs 18 residues. V trimming: 0 bases; J trimming: 2 bases; junction bases outside the gene matches: 5. In DNA form, the CDR3 reads TGCGCCAGCAGCTTGGCCGTTGGACTAGCGGGGGGGCAAGAGACCCAGTACTTC. Amino acids: CASSLAVGLAGGQETQYF. The whole variable domain, filled in from reference TRBV5-1 and TRBJ2-5, reads KAGVTQTPRYLIKTRGQQVTLSCSPISGHRSVSWYQQTPGQGLQFLFEYFSETQRNKGNFPGRFSGRQFSNSRSEMNVSTLELGDSALYLCASSLAVGLAGGQETQYFGPGTRLLVL.

The chain has TRBV27 and TRBJ1-5; 7 positions agree with TRBD1. The V and J ends lost 5 bases and 3 bases, in that order; junction bases with no gene match: 7. CDR1 is MNHEY, CDR2 SMNVEV, per germline (reference sequence). This CDR3 region has 15 residues. Here the CDR3 reads CASSPGDSLNQPQHF. CDR3 coding DNA: TGTGCCAGCAGTCCGGGGGACAGCCTCAATCAGCCCCAGCATTTT.

This clone was detected once. The chain couples TRBV6-5 to TRBJ2-3; no firm D call. The CDR3 has 14 residues. Per germline, CDR1 MNHEY and CDR2 SVGAGI. V lost 5 bases, J lost 2 bases, and 11 bases lay in between. The CDR3 region has the DNA TGTGCCAGCAGTCTGCTCCTCCCCACAGATACGCAGTATTTT. Protein sequence: CASSLLLPTDTQYF.

CDR3 nucleotide sequence: TGTGCCAGCAACTACAGGGGAGAGACCCAGTACTTC. The encoded protein is CASNYRGETQYF. V gene TRBV5-6 combines with J gene TRBJ2-5; 7 bases line up with TRBD1. This CDR3 comprises 12 residues. Trimming cost V 6 bases and J 4 bases; bases outside gene matches: 3. CDR1 is SGHDT and CDR2 is YYEEEE in the germline V gene.

This chain joins TRBV19 and TRBJ2-7; TRBD1 is a possible D gene (6 bases). Trimming took off 3 bases at V and 4 bases at J, with 10 bases between the two ends. CDR1 LNHDA and CDR2 SQIVND come from the germline V gene (reference sequence). The CDR3 spans 13 residues. CDR3 coding DNA: TGTGCCAGTAGTATGCAGGGGAGATACGAGCAGTACTTC. Its translation: CASSMQGRYEQYF.

Worth noting for this clone: Different DNA sequences within this sample yield the same CDR3. This sequence joins TRBV30 and TRBJ1-1; D not resolved. Germline CDR1 reads GTSNPN; CDR2 reads SVGIG (reference sequence). V was clipped by 0 bases and J by 4 bases, with 6 bases between them. The CDR3 sequence is 12 residues long. The CDR3 spells CAWSVLGTEAFF. In DNA form, the CDR3 reads TGTGCCTGGAGTGTACTTGGCACTGAAGCTTTCTTT.

V usage is TRBV9 and J usage is TRBJ2-7, with unresolved D. Germline-derived CDR1 and CDR2 are SGDLS and YYNGEE. The CDR3 has 14 amino acids. V gave up 2 bases and J gave up 2 bases, with 11 bases separating them. This chain's CDR3 is CASSVGESTYEQYF. The CDR3 DNA reads TGTGCCAGCAGCGTTGGGGAATCCACCTACGAGCAGTACTTC.

The CDR3 DNA reads as TGTGCCAGCGGTCTTACGCGGGGGGGCAGCGGGGAGCTGTTTTTT. This sequence encodes CASGLTRGGSGELFF. V gene TRBV2 combines with J gene TRBJ2-2; 9 bases match TRBD2. The V gene's germline CDR1 is SNHLY and CDR2 FYNNEI. The CDR3 covers 15 residues. Trimming took 8 bases from V and 7 from J; bases not matched to a gene: 11.

The chain is built from TRBV7-3 and TRBJ2-7, with D maybe TRBD2 (5 bases). V dropped 6 bases and J dropped 6 bases, with 15 bases sitting between them. The germline gives CDR1 SGHTA, CDR2 FQGTGA. CDR3 length: 13 amino acids. The CDR3 here is CASRGVQPSEQYF. CDR3 sequence (DNA): TGTGCCAGCAGGGGAGTACAGCCGAGCGAGCAGTACTTC.

The V call is TRBV12-3 or TRBV12-4, the J call TRBJ1-2; no definite D call. The CDR3 has 13 amino acids. V was trimmed by 7 bases and J by 4 bases, leaving 13 bases between them. Here the CDR3 DNA reads TGTGCCAGCACCCCCGGTCCAGGCTATGGCTACACCTTC. Translated, it gives CASTPGPGYGYTF.

The gene calls are TRBV11-2 and TRBJ1-4, with unresolved D. The V end lost 2 bases, the J end lost 7 bases, and 8 bases lay between the germline ends. CDR1 and CDR2 (germline): SGHAT, FQNNGV. CDR3 size: 13 residues. DNA for the CDR3: TGTGCCAGCAGCTTAATGGTTGGTGAAAAACTGTTTTTT. Its translation is CASSLMVGEKLFF.

The J gene is TRBJ1-1, the V gene TRBV19, with TRBD1 as a possible D gene (5 bases). Germline values: CDR1 LNHDA, CDR2 SQIVND (reference sequence). Between the trimmed V and J ends, which lost 5 bases and 6 bases, there was a span of 16 bases. The CDR3 has 14 residues. The CDR3 loop reads CASSPRPGGAEAFF. Written as DNA, the CDR3 is TGTGCCAGTAGTCCCCGTCCCGGGGGGGCTGAAGCTTTCTTT.

This rearrangement joins TRBV7-9 to TRBJ2-3; unclear D gene. The CDR3 totals 13 residues. CDR1 is SEHNR, CDR2 FQNEAQ, per germline (reference sequence). V lost 1 base, J lost 2 bases, and 4 bases lay in between. The CDR3 region has the DNA TGTGCCAGCAGCTTAGAGTCCACAGATACGCAGTATTTT. It is translated as CASSLESTDTQYF.

The V gene is TRBV18, the J gene TRBJ1-5, with no clear D. V was shortened by 3 bases and J by 5 bases, with 20 bases between the two germline ends. The CDR3 length is 17 residues. From germline, CDR1 is KGHSH and CDR2 LQKENI. The CDR3, as DNA: TGTGCCAGCTCACCCGTCCCATATATTGGGATTTATCAGCCCCAGCATTTT. Translation gives CASSPVPYIGIYQPQHF.

The chain recombines TRBV11-2 with TRBJ1-3; no definite D call. V lost 10 bases and J 0 bases, leaving 13 bases between the germline ends. This CDR3 spans 14 amino acids. The germline gives CDR1 SGHAT, CDR2 FQNNGV. The CDR3 bases are TGTGCCACCTCAGACGCCAGCTCTGGAAACACCATATATTTT. It is translated as CATSDASSGNTIYF. Variable domain in full (rest from reference TRBV11-2 and TRBJ1-3): EAGVAQSPRYKIIEKRQSVAFWCNPISGHATLYWYQQILGQGPKLLIQFQNNGVVDDSQLPKDRFSAERLKGVDSTLKIQPAKLEDSAVYLCATSDASSGNTIYFGEGSWLTVV.

The chain uses TRBV10-3 and TRBJ2-5; D possibly corresponds to TRBD2 (6 bases). Germline CDR1 is ENHRY and CDR2 is SYGVKD. The CDR3 contains 14 residues. V was pared by 4 bases and J by 2 bases, with 11 bases between. In DNA, the CDR3 is TGTGCCATCAGTGCCCTGGGGACTCAAGAGACCCAGTACTTC. Protein: CAISALGTQETQYF.

The chain combines TRBV4-1 with TRBJ2-4; 11 nucleotides agree with TRBD2. CDR3 length: 17 amino acids. Germline CDR1 and CDR2: MGHRA and YSYEKL. J was trimmed by 0 bases and V by 1 base; bases with no gene match: 2. The CDR3 region is CASSQAGLAAAKNIQYF. For the CDR3, the DNA is TGCGCCAGCAGCCAAGCGGGACTAGCGGCAGCCAAAAACATTCAGTACTTC.

The chain recombines TRBV18 with TRBJ1-4; no reliable D call. Trimming removed 0 bases from V and 5 bases from J, with 10 bases in between. CDR1 is KGHSH, CDR2 LQKENI, per germline. The CDR3 covers 15 residues. The CDR3 is CASSPPRQNNEKLFF. CDR3 coding DNA: TGTGCCAGCTCACCACCCCGGCAGAACAATGAAAAACTGTTTTTT.

This chain joins TRBV3-1 (or the pseudogene TRBV3-2) and TRBJ2-1, with D unclear. The germline V and J ends were trimmed by 3 bases and 12 bases, with 12 bases remaining between them. The CDR3 runs to 12 residues. CDR1 and CDR2 from the germline V gene are LGHDT and YNNKEL (reference sequence). This CDR3 is CASSHDPLWQFF. Written as DNA, the CDR3 is TGTGCCAGCAGCCATGACCCCTTATGGCAGTTCTTC.